Listed here are 23 T cell receptor beta chains from one sample, sequenced in a study of T cell responses to AZD1222 COVID-19 vaccine. Assay used: immunoSEQ multiplex PCR; TCRdb lists only in-frame clones, some missing. The sample lists about 100,000 clones; roughly 89% were seen once. The starting material was peripheral blood, obtained on day 0 of AZD1222 vaccination. All receptors derive from an adult in good health.

J is TRBJ1-2 and V is TRBV6-5; D gene unclear. CDR3 size: 13 residues. Germline V gene lookup returns CDR1 MNHEY and CDR2 SVGAGI. The ends were cut back, 6 bases at V and 7 bases at J, with 15 bases in the middle. DNA for the CDR3: TGTGCCAGCAGATCAGGACGGACCCGTGGCTACACCTTC. Amino acids: CASRSGRTRGYTF.

The chain has TRBV10-3 and TRBJ1-2; tentatively, D is TRBD1 (5 bases). Trimming removed 4 bases at V and 3 bases at J, with 6 bases between. The CDR3 has 12 residues. Germline V gives CDR1 ENHRY, CDR2 SYGVKD. DNA of the CDR3: TGTGCCATCAGTGGAGGGGACTATGGCTACACCTTC. Translation: CAISGGDYGYTF.

V usage is TRBV18 and J usage is TRBJ1-2; D not resolved. This CDR3 has 13 residues. Trimming removed 1 base at V and 5 bases at J, with 8 bases between. Per the germline V gene, CDR1 is KGHSH and CDR2 is LQKENI. The CDR3 loop reads CASSPRADYGYTF. The DNA of the CDR3 is TGTGCCAGCTCACCACGGGCGGATTATGGCTACACCTTC.

The chain carries TRBV30 and TRBJ1-1; TRBD1 is a possible D gene (5 bases). The CDR3 contains 13 residues. Germline CDR1 is GTSNPN and CDR2 is SVGIG (reference sequence). V gave up 7 bases and J gave up 6 bases, with 18 bases separating them. In DNA form, the CDR3 reads TGTGCCTCCGCCCGGGGCGCCCCTCCTGAAGCTTTCTTT. Amino acid sequence: CASARGAPPEAFF.

The chain joins TRBV5-1 to TRBJ1-4; 10 positions agree with TRBD1. The CDR3 loop spans 14 amino acids. CDR1 SGHRS and CDR2 YFSETQ come from the germline V gene. Germline trimming cut 5 bases from V and 6 bases from J; bases unmatched to any gene: 4. The CDR3 reads CASRRTGGDEKLFF. The CDR3 bases are TGCGCCAGCAGACGGACAGGGGGAGATGAAAAACTGTTTTTT.

The chain is built from TRBV5-1 and TRBJ1-3; TRBD1 matches at 9 bases. Trimming took 4 bases from V and 3 from J; bases not matched to a gene: 8. CDR3 size: 16 residues. CDR1 and CDR2 (germline): SGHRS, YFSETQ. CDR3 sequence: CASSGGDRGYGNTIYF. CDR3 DNA sequence: TGCGCCAGCAGCGGAGGAGACAGGGGGTATGGAAACACCATATATTTT.

The chain recombines TRBV12-1 with TRBJ1-1. TRBV12-1 is recorded as a pseudogene. The CDR3 has 12 amino acids. In nucleotides, the CDR3 is TGTGCCAGCAGCTTTGAAGGGACTGAAGCTTTCTTT. This gives the protein CASSFEGTEAFF.

This clone was observed a single time. The chain links TRBV6-1 to TRBJ1-6, with D possibly TRBD1 on 6 matching bases. V was pared by 3 bases and J by 8 bases, with 20 bases between. Germline V lookup: CDR1 MNHNS, CDR2 SASEGT. The CDR3 sequence is 17 residues long. This CDR3 is CASSDDRWGHDDSPLHF. The CDR3 DNA reads as TGTGCCAGCAGTGACGACAGGTGGGGGCATGACGATTCACCCCTCCACTTT.

In this sample, this clone turned up once. This chain joins TRBV4-3 and TRBJ2-3, with D unclear. CDR1 and CDR2 (germline): LGHNA, YSLEER. Trimming stripped 4 bases from V and 6 bases from J, with 11 bases between. The CDR3 spans 13 residues. CDR3 sequence reads: CASSPALSDTQYF. CDR3 in DNA: TGCGCCAGCAGCCCCGCATTGAGCGATACGCAGTATTTT.

The chain carries TRBV10-2 and TRBJ1-1; TRBD1 matches at 9 bases. Germline CDR1 is WSHSY and CDR2 is SAAADI. CDR3 length: 17 residues. V was clipped by 6 bases and J by 4 bases; unmatched bases: 15. CDR3 DNA: TGCGCCAGCAGCGATCGGGTATCCGGGACAGGGTTCACTGAAGCTTTCTTT. It is translated as CASSDRVSGTGFTEAFF.

The rearrangement links TRBV10-3 to TRBJ1-6, with a possible D match to TRBD1 (6 bases). Between the trimmed V and J ends, which lost 10 bases and 0 bases, there was a span of 16 bases. This CDR3 comprises 16 residues. The V gene's germline CDR1 is ENHRY and CDR2 SYGVKD. CDR3: CATGQGSSSYNSPLHF. The CDR3 region has the DNA TGTGCCACCGGTCAGGGGTCCAGCTCCTATAATTCACCCCTCCACTTT.

This clone was observed a single time. The chain links TRBV20-1 to TRBJ2-5; TRBD2 aligns across 8 bases. Trimming removed 6 bases from V and 1 base from J; junction bases left unmatched: 13. CDR1 DFQATT and CDR2 SNEGSKA come from the germline V gene (reference sequence). The length of the CDR3 is 16 residues. The CDR3: CSASPSLAGRQETQYF. DNA for the CDR3: TGCAGTGCCAGTCCGTCCCTAGCGGGCCGCCAAGAGACCCAGTACTTC.

This sequence joins TRBV20-1 and TRBJ1-1, with 10 nucleotides matching TRBD1. The CDR3 is 15 residues long. Germline V lookup: CDR1 DFQATT, CDR2 SNEGSKA (reference sequence). V lost 3 bases and J lost 5; bases outside the gene matches: 9. The CDR3 loop reads CSASKATGGWTEAFF. The DNA for the CDR3 is TGCAGTGCTAGTAAAGCGACAGGGGGCTGGACTGAAGCTTTCTTT.

The chain's CDR3 is CASRSGTGGGSTDTQYF. The CDR3 DNA is TGTGCCAGTCGTTCCGGGACAGGGGGCGGTAGCACAGATACGCAGTATTTT. This chain joins TRBV2 and TRBJ2-3; 12 nucleotides line up with TRBD1. Per the germline V gene, CDR1 is SNHLY and CDR2 is FYNNEI. The CDR3 has 17 residues. V lost 9 bases and J lost 0; bases outside the gene matches: 10.

The chain employs TRBV7-2 and TRBJ2-5, with 12 bases aligning to TRBD2. CDR3 size: 16 residues. Germline V gives CDR1 SGHTA, CDR2 FQGNSA. With V trimmed by 5 bases and J by 5 bases, 9 bases remained unmatched. The CDR3 is CASSPTKLAGGETQYF. CDR3 nucleotides: TGTGCCAGCAGCCCCACAAAACTAGCGGGGGGTGAGACCCAGTACTTC.

The chain uses TRBV6-1 and TRBJ2-2, with TRBD2 matching 12 bases. This CDR3 is built from 18 residues. Germline V gene sequence: CDR1 MNHNS, CDR2 SASEGT. With 1 base clipped from V and 0 bases from J, the junction kept 3 bases outside the gene matches. The CDR3 spells CASSEVPSGGANTGELFF. CDR3 DNA: TGTGCCAGCAGTGAAGTCCCTAGCGGGGGGGCGAACACCGGGGAGCTGTTTTTT.

In its sample, this clone was seen once. This rearrangement joins TRBV5-6 to TRBJ1-6; 8 bases are shared with TRBD1. V was pared by 0 bases and J by 6 bases, with 2 bases of the junction left unmatched. CDR1 and CDR2 from the germline V gene are SGHDT and YYEEEE. CDR3 length: 15 residues. CDR3 DNA sequence: TGTGCCAGCAGCTTGGCAGGGGGCGGTAATTCACCCCTCCACTTT. This gives the protein CASSLAGGGNSPLHF. Filled out from reference TRBV5-6 and TRBJ1-6, the complete variable domain reads DAGVTQSPTHLIKTRGQQVTLRCSPKSGHDTVSWYQQALGQGPQFIFQYYEEEERQRGNFPDRFSGHQFPNYSSELNVNALLLGDSALYLCASSLAGGGNSPLHFGNGTRLTVT.

This chain links TRBV27 with TRBJ2-7; 8 nucleotides match TRBD1. The V and J ends lost 8 bases and 0 bases, in that order; junction bases with no gene match: 9. Germline lookup yields CDR1 MNHEY and CDR2 SMNVEV (reference sequence). This CDR3 region has 15 residues. CDR3 region: CASRTVRGPSYEQYF. The DNA of the CDR3 is TGTGCCAGCCGAACCGTCAGGGGGCCCTCCTACGAGCAGTACTTC.

The CDR3 DNA follows: TGTGCCAGCAGTTCAGAACTAGCGACGGGGTCCGGGGAGCTGTTTTTT. It translates to CASSSELATGSGELFF. The chain employs TRBV28 and TRBJ2-2; 7 bases line up with TRBD2. The CDR3 is 16 amino acids. Germline V gene sequence: CDR1 MDHEN, CDR2 SYDVKM. Unmatched junction bases numbered 11, after V lost 4 bases and J lost 6 bases.

V usage is TRBV27 and J usage is TRBJ1-6; TRBD1 is a possible D gene (6 bases). CDR1 is MNHEY, CDR2 SMNVEV, per germline (reference sequence). Deletions cut 4 bases from V and 9 bases from J, with 13 bases between. The CDR3 is made up of 14 amino acids. The CDR3 DNA follows: TGTGCCAGCAGTTCGGACAGAAAGGGTTCACCCCTCCACTTT. Its protein product is CASSSDRKGSPLHF.

The gene calls are TRBV3-1 (or the pseudogene TRBV3-2) and TRBJ1-1; no clear D. CDR1 is LGHDT, CDR2 YNNKEL, per germline (reference sequence). Trimming took 1 base from V and 8 from J, leaving 14 bases between them. The CDR3 sequence is 14 residues long. CDR3 sequence: CASSQAPGVGEAFF. The CDR3 bases are TGTGCCAGCAGCCAAGCCCCGGGAGTTGGGGAAGCTTTCTTT.

This chain links TRBV5-1 with TRBJ2-3; D remains unclear. Looked up from germline, CDR1 is SGHRS and CDR2 is YFSETQ. V was cut by 2 bases and J by 5 bases, with 12 bases left in between. CDR3 length equals 14 residues. Here the CDR3 DNA reads TGCGCCAGCAGCTTAAGTAGGGCTTTAGATACGCAGTATTTT. It encodes CASSLSRALDTQYF.

The V gene is TRBV2, the J gene TRBJ1-4; unclear D gene. Germline V gives CDR1 SNHLY, CDR2 FYNNEI. V was pared by 6 bases and J by 0 bases, with 26 bases between. The length of the CDR3 is 20 residues. The CDR3 region is CASSGTTNVGNHATNEKLFF. The DNA for the CDR3 is TGTGCCAGCAGCGGTACAACAAATGTGGGGAATCACGCAACTAATGAAAAACTGTTTTTT.